The next 28 T cell receptor beta chains were all read from a single sample in a study of blood T cell repertoires in COVID-19. Here immunoSEQ multiplex PCR was the method, and the copy in TCRdb shows in-frame clones only, minus some. The sample lists fewer than 95,000 clones, 70% to 90% occurring once. The material sequenced was peripheral blood. Source of these receptors: a man between 45 and 60 years old with active or convalescent COVID-19.

The chain links TRBV5-1 to TRBJ2-1; 8 bases align to TRBD2. Germline lookup yields CDR1 SGHRS and CDR2 YFSETQ. V lost 2 bases to trimming and J lost 3 bases; unmatched junction nucleotides: 4. The CDR3 is made up of 15 amino acids. The CDR3 sequence: CASSFSGESYNEQFF. The CDR3 DNA follows: TGCGCCAGCAGCTTTAGCGGGGAGAGCTACAATGAGCAGTTCTTC.

The chain uses TRBV5-4 and TRBJ2-3, with TRBD1 matching over 8 bases. This CDR3 is built from 15 residues. The V gene's germline CDR1 is SGHNT and CDR2 YYREEE (reference sequence). V lost 3 bases to trimming and J lost 3 bases; unmatched junction nucleotides: 6. The CDR3 loop is CASSSGTGRTDTQYF. CDR3 bases: TGTGCCAGCAGCTCCGGGACAGGTAGGACAGATACGCAGTATTTT.

The DNA for the CDR3 is TGTGCCAGCAGTCAGCAGGGGTATGAGCAGTTCTTC. Translated, it gives CASSQQGYEQFF. V gene TRBV2 combines with J gene TRBJ2-1; tentative D call: TRBD1 (6 bases). Germline CDR1 and CDR2: SNHLY and FYNNEI. The V end was cut by 5 bases, the J end by 8 bases, with 10 bases between. The CDR3 is 12 residues long.

V and J are TRBV3-1 (or the pseudogene TRBV3-2) and TRBJ2-2; 16 nucleotides match TRBD2. V shed 2 bases and J 5 bases; nucleotides not matched to a gene: 11. CDR3 length: 20 residues. The germline gives CDR1 LGHDT, CDR2 YNNKEL (reference sequence). CDR3 nucleotide sequence: TGTGCCAGCAGCCAATCCGGGACTAGCGGGGGGGCTCTCCAAACCGGGGAGCTGTTTTTT. This encodes CASSQSGTSGGALQTGELFF.

This clone was detected a few times. The gene calls are TRBV5-8 and TRBJ2-3; tentative D call: TRBD1 (6 bases). Per germline, CDR1 SGHTS and CDR2 YDEGEE. V lost 0 bases to trimming and J lost 7 bases, with 15 bases between them. The CDR3 consists of 15 residues. The CDR3: CASSLESGATHTQYF. In nucleotides, the CDR3 is TGTGCCAGCAGCTTGGAGTCAGGGGCCACGCATACGCAGTATTTT.

The rearrangement links TRBV27 to TRBJ2-1, with D maybe TRBD2 (5 bases). Trimming pared 0 bases from V and 7 bases from J, leaving 10 bases between. Germline values: CDR1 MNHEY, CDR2 SMNVEV (reference sequence). The CDR3 consists of 14 residues. CDR3 nucleotide sequence: TGTGCCAGCAGTTTATCGAGGGTTGCAAATGAGCAGTTCTTC. Encoded protein: CASSLSRVANEQFF.

This clone was observed a handful of times. The V call is TRBV5-4, the J call TRBJ2-7; 7 bases line up with TRBD2. Germline V CDR1 and CDR2: SGHNT, YYREEE (reference sequence). The CDR3 runs 14 residues. After removal of 0 bases from V and 6 bases from J, the junction contained 6 bases not matched to a gene. Written as DNA, the CDR3 is TGTGCCAGCAGCTTGGGGACGTGGGAGGGCGAGCAGTACTTC. Translated, it gives CASSLGTWEGEQYF.

The V call is TRBV11-2, the J call TRBJ2-1; 9 bases line up with TRBD1. Trimming took 1 base from V and 3 from J; bases not matched to a gene: 4. CDR3 length: 16 residues. Germline CDR1 reads SGHAT; CDR2 reads FQNNGV. The CDR3 is CASSLGDRAIYNEQFF. For the CDR3, the DNA is TGTGCCAGCAGCTTAGGGGACAGGGCTATCTACAATGAGCAGTTCTTC.

J is TRBJ2-3 and V is TRBV27; 7 nucleotides match TRBD1. The CDR3 extends over 15 amino acids. Trimming at V came to 3 bases and at J to 6 bases, leaving 9 bases not matched to a gene. CDR1 MNHEY and CDR2 SMNVEV come from the germline V gene (reference sequence). Here the CDR3 reads CASSFLQGNVDTQYF. In nucleotides, the CDR3 is TGTGCCAGCAGTTTTCTACAGGGGAACGTGGATACGCAGTATTTT.

V usage is TRBV3-1 (or the pseudogene TRBV3-2) and J usage is TRBJ2-3, with 12 positions matching TRBD1. Per the germline V gene, CDR1 is LGHDT and CDR2 is YNNKEL (reference sequence). The length of the CDR3 is 20 residues. Unmatched junction bases numbered 13, after V lost 2 bases and J lost 1 base. The CDR3 nucleotides are TGTGCCAGCAGCCAATTCGGGACAGGGGGCGATTTGCGGGGCACAGATACGCAGTATTTT. It yields the protein CASSQFGTGGDLRGTDTQYF.

V usage is TRBV7-2 and J usage is TRBJ1-2, with no clear D. From germline, CDR1 is SGHTA and CDR2 FQGNSA. Trimming removed 5 bases at V and 1 base at J, with 14 bases between. The CDR3 length is 15 residues. DNA of the CDR3: TGTGCCAGCAGCCTCCCGGGAGGGCTTAACTATGGCTACACCTTC. Its protein product is CASSLPGGLNYGYTF.

DNA of the CDR3: TGTGCCAGCAGTTTATCTTCTAGCGGGGACACAGATACGCAGTATTTT. Protein: CASSLSSSGDTDTQYF. This chain uses TRBV28 with TRBJ2-3; 9 bases map to TRBD2. Germline V gene data show CDR1 as MDHEN and CDR2 as SYDVKM. The CDR3 consists of 16 residues. V lost 1 base and J lost 2; bases outside the gene matches: 4.

The chain carries TRBV5-1 and TRBJ2-7, with D possibly matching TRBD1 (5 bases). From germline, CDR1 is SGHRS and CDR2 YFSETQ. Trimming removed 5 bases from V and 4 bases from J, with 22 bases in between. The CDR3 is 16 amino acids. This CDR3 reads CASSRMAQGIAYEQYF. The CDR3 nucleotides read TGCGCCAGCAGTAGGATGGCCCAGGGCATCGCGTACGAGCAGTACTTC.

The chain employs TRBV6-5 and TRBJ1-2; 7 nucleotides agree with TRBD1. The CDR3 runs to 15 residues. J lost 4 bases, V lost 9 bases, and 14 bases had no gene match. CDR1 and CDR2 from the germline V gene are MNHEY and SVGAGI. The CDR3 DNA follows: TGTGCCAGTGACTCCGGAGGCCAGGGGGGCTATGGCTACACCTTC. It translates to CASDSGGQGGYGYTF.

The V gene is TRBV28, the J gene TRBJ2-7; 9 bases align to TRBD2. This CDR3 is 13 amino acids long. The ends lost 3 bases at V and 4 bases at J; junction bases unmatched: 1. CDR1 and CDR2 (germline): MDHEN, SYDVKM. The CDR3 reads CASSLAGGYEQYF. DNA for the CDR3: TGTGCCAGCAGTTTGGCGGGAGGGTACGAGCAGTACTTC.

This rearrangement joins TRBV7-2 to TRBJ2-5; 12 bases are a match to TRBD1. Per the germline V gene, CDR1 is SGHTA and CDR2 is FQGNSA. Trimming at V came to 4 bases and at J to 4 bases, leaving 13 bases not matched to a gene. The CDR3 spans 18 residues. This chain's CDR3 is CASSSAGTGGHLGETQYF. The DNA for the CDR3 is TGTGCCAGCAGCTCAGCCGGGACAGGGGGCCATCTGGGAGAGACCCAGTACTTC.

The gene calls are TRBV13 and TRBJ1-4; D might be TRBD1 (5 bases). The CDR3 spans 14 residues. Trimming left V 0 bases short and J 8 bases short, with 10 bases between. Germline V gene sequence: CDR1 PRHDT, CDR2 FYEKMQ (reference sequence). The CDR3 DNA is TGTGCCAGCAGCTTAGGCCCAGGGAGGGAAAAACTGTTTTTT. Protein product: CASSLGPGREKLFF.

The chain links TRBV5-4 to TRBJ2-3, with 8 bases aligning to TRBD2. The CDR3 runs 18 residues. Germline CDR1 SGHNT, CDR2 YYREEE (reference sequence). Trimming took 5 bases from V and 0 from J; bases not matched to a gene: 14. Here the CDR3 reads CASRREISGGPSTDTQYF. The CDR3 DNA reads as TGTGCCAGCAGGCGTGAAATTTCGGGAGGGCCCAGCACAGATACGCAGTATTTT.

The gene calls are TRBV6-2 or TRBV6-3 and TRBJ1-3; TRBD1 is a possible D gene (6 bases). Germline lookup yields CDR1 MNHEY and CDR2 SVGEGT. This CDR3 region has 15 residues. V was pared by 5 bases and J by 4 bases, with 15 bases between. The DNA for the CDR3 is TGTGCCAGCAGTAAACTACACAGGGAAGGAAACACCATATATTTT. The encoded protein is CASSKLHREGNTIYF.

The rearrangement links TRBV28 to TRBJ2-5; 7 nucleotides align to TRBD1. Germline CDR1 MDHEN, CDR2 SYDVKM. V trimming: 6 bases; J trimming: 3 bases; junction bases outside the gene matches: 7. This CDR3 has 14 amino acids. The CDR3: CASSLGQLEETQYF. The CDR3 bases are TGTGCCAGCAGCCTGGGACAGTTAGAAGAGACCCAGTACTTC.

J is TRBJ2-1 and V is TRBV5-1; the match to TRBD2 covers 8 bases. With 4 bases clipped from V and 3 bases from J, the junction kept 9 bases outside the gene matches. From germline, CDR1 is SGHRS and CDR2 YFSETQ. This CDR3 has 16 residues. The CDR3 is CASSRVGGANYNEQFF. CDR3 bases: TGCGCCAGCAGCCGCGTCGGGGGGGCTAACTACAATGAGCAGTTCTTC.

The chain joins TRBV11-2 to TRBJ2-5; 11 bases align to TRBD2. Germline V CDR1 and CDR2: SGHAT, FQNNGV. The CDR3 consists of 17 residues. Germline trimming cut 4 bases from V and 4 bases from J; bases unmatched to any gene: 11. CDR3 coding DNA: TGTGCCAGCAGCTCAACTAGCGGGAGATCCCTGAGAGAGACCCAGTACTTC. Translated: CASSSTSGRSLRETQYF.

This rearrangement joins TRBV5-1 to TRBJ1-2, with 7 bases lining up with TRBD1. Trimming cost V 1 base and J 4 bases; bases outside gene matches: 7. This CDR3 contains 15 residues. Germline CDR1 is SGHRS and CDR2 is YFSETQ. CDR3 sequence reads: CASSLQTGQSYGYTF. The CDR3 DNA sequence: TGCGCCAGCAGCTTGCAGACAGGGCAGAGCTATGGCTACACCTTC.

The chain has TRBV27 and TRBJ2-5; D ambiguous. This CDR3 has 12 amino acids. The V and J ends lost 6 bases and 7 bases respectively, with 12 bases between them. Germline CDR1 is MNHEY and CDR2 is SMNVEV (reference sequence). Written as DNA, the CDR3 is TGTGCCAGCAGCCGAGAGTTAGCGACCCAGTACTTC. Encoded protein: CASSRELATQYF.

The V gene is TRBV18, the J gene TRBJ2-7; tentative D call: TRBD2 (6 bases). The germline V gene has CDR1 KGHSH and CDR2 LQKENI. The ends were cut back, 4 bases at V and 5 bases at J, with 12 bases in the middle. This CDR3 has 13 amino acids. Written as DNA, the CDR3 is TGTGCCAGCTCACTGGAGGGTCCCAACGAGCAGTACTTC. Protein sequence: CASSLEGPNEQYF.

The V and J genes are TRBV18 and TRBJ2-5; D perhaps matches TRBD2 (6 bases). The germline CDR1 and CDR2 sequences are KGHSH and LQKENI. V gave up 3 bases and J gave up 4 bases, with 18 bases separating them. The CDR3 length is 16 residues. The DNA of the CDR3 is TGTGCCAGCTCACCGCCCGGGTTCGGGGGTTTAGAGACCCAGTACTTC. This encodes CASSPPGFGGLETQYF.

The chain links TRBV6-1 to TRBJ1-5, with D uncertain. CDR3 length: 16 residues. CDR1 is MNHNS, CDR2 SASEGT, per germline. The V and J ends lost 4 bases and 2 bases respectively, with 15 bases between them. This CDR3 reads CASSALRSLGNQPQHF. CDR3 DNA: TGTGCCAGCAGTGCGTTGAGGAGTTTAGGCAATCAGCCCCAGCATTTT.

This clone turned up a few times. Other DNA sequences in this specimen translate into the identical CDR3. J is TRBJ2-7 and V is TRBV29-1; perhaps TRBD1 as D (5 bases). The CDR3 is 12 residues long. Germline V gives CDR1 SQVTM, CDR2 ANQGSEA. The V and J ends lost 5 bases and 2 bases respectively, with 10 bases between them. CDR3 nucleotide sequence: TGCAGCGTTTTGCAGGGTCCCTACGAGCAGTACTTC. Protein: CSVLQGPYEQYF.